This T cell receptor (beta chain) was profiled in a study of cytomegalovirus exposure and HLA in healthy donors (dated by TCRdb to the late 2010s). Study-level background: An earlier analysis of about 560 of the donors reported approximately 300 Gb of sequence data and 100 million to 120 million unique TCR beta sequences obtained from 180 million or so T cells. Roughly 300 gigabases of sequencing data and some 85 million unique TCR sequences were included in an early release covering about 620 HLA-typed donors. Of the approximately 400 genotyped donors, approximately 80% fell in the genetic ancestry cluster associated with self-reported Caucasian donors. The study aimed to test whether signatures of past pathogen exposure could be identified by cataloging public T cell receptors. The T cell repertoires of under 750 subjects were profiled by immunosequencing and related to cytomegalovirus serostatus. A separate validation cohort of about 110 different subjects was used in addition to the approximately 670-subject first cohort. To predict cytomegalovirus infection status, the study brought together high-throughput TCR immunosequencing, statistical association of individual TCRs with disease status, and machine learning. To study patterns of TCR occurrence, a later analysis re-analyzed previously published TCR beta repertoires from 550 to 800 donors and added high-resolution HLA genotyping. The later analysis used no new phenotypic data to find candidate immune exposures, relying instead on TCR beta sequences and their occurrence across donors. In an earlier analysis of more than 550 of the donors, high-throughput TCR beta sequencing was used to judge whether each TCR beta V gene segment behaved as functional or pseudogenic. Donor age, sex, ethnicity and CMV serostatus were compiled together with the repertoire data. A later genetic analysis used genome-wide SNP genotypes for about three fifths of the 666 donors, treating that subset as a discovery cohort. All discovery cohort repertoires had been generated using a single sequencing platform. Both class I and class II loci were covered by HLA typing, at four-digit resolution. The number of donors typed differed by locus, with about 620-630 for A, B, C, DRB1 and DQB1, more than 500 for DQA1, approximately 580 for DPA1, and 400 to 490 for DPB1. A handful of DR-DQ haplotypes were treated as single units for association and clustering because of strong linkage in the cohort. Among 300 to 500 genotyped donors of the cohort, an average of around 220,000 unique TCR beta nucleotide sequences was sequenced per donor, of which approximately 18% were non-productive. The paper's findings and limits, for the study overall: A later analysis found that TCR association rates varied across HLA loci, with DRB1 alleles showing the most associated TCRs and HLA-C alleles the fewest. V-gene and J-gene trimming of TCR beta chains was associated with a missense DCLRE1C variant in a later genetic analysis, and the association was replicated in an independent cohort. Assigning TCR associations to individual alleles was difficult when HLA alleles, especially DR and DQ, strongly co-occurred. In a later analysis, HLA-associated TCR beta chains were found to be more clonally expanded and to have lower generation probabilities than equally common non-associated chains. In a later genetic analysis, fewer N-insertions in productive TCRs were reported among donors in an Asian-associated ancestry cluster than the roughly 700-donor mean. Sequencing depth was assumed to be roughly uniform across donors in the presence/absence analyses, though that assumption may not hold. Most TCR sequences were observed very rarely across donors, whereas some public TCRs were present in many individuals. A further reported finding was that TCR beta sequences accurately predicted the HLA-A and HLA-B alleles for most subjects in the first cohort. The only immune exposure information available for the cohort was CMV serostatus. According to a later analysis, parvovirus B19, influenza, CMV and Epstein-Barr virus appeared linked to several top co-occurrence clusters. The classifier was reported to diagnose cytomegalovirus status with high specificity and sensitivity in both the original cohort and the validation cohort. According to the authors, the approach could potentially be generalized to other disease states and immunological phenotypes. Because some donors lacked HLA typing at each locus, the association tests relied only on the typed subset. In a later analysis, most CMV-associated TCR beta chains were found to appear HLA-restricted, with HLA associations seemingly driven largely by CMV exposure. Because counts were too low, roughly 18 rarely observed V segments, including chromosome 9 orphons, were left out of the earlier analysis of roughly 600 of the donors. In an earlier analysis of several hundred of the donors, most TCR beta V segments were observed in productive rearrangements about 87% or about 30% of the time, broadly matching IMGT annotations. A few of the identified cytomegalovirus-associated TCR beta chains were confirmed in vitro to be specific for cytomegalovirus antigens. Specific HLA alleles were associated with over 15,000 TCR beta sequences at a false discovery rate of 0.05 in a later analysis. In the study, about 150 TCR beta chains were listed as associated with cytomegalovirus. A cluster of highly shared sequence variants was judged likely to be a technical artifact of the sequencing pipeline. Linkage disequilibrium might explain the correlated functional status among segregating V segments, but an unknown experimental factor could not be excluded. Some IMGT-functional V segments, including TRBV6-2 and TRBV6-3, could not be distinguished by the 87-base-pair reads and were therefore excluded. The cohort was sequenced for TCR beta chains only, and without alpha or paired-chain data the features that could be detected were limited.

The library was produced with the immunoSEQ multiplex PCR assay. For the multiplex PCR, a mixture combining 60 forward primers for TCR Vbeta segments and 13 reverse primers for TCR Jbeta segments was used. A multiplex PCR assay on genomic DNA amplified the CDR3 region of rearranged TCR beta genes. Amplified TCR beta libraries were sequenced as 87-base-pair reads on the Illumina HiSeq System. Regarding the original processing steps: In a later analysis, tens of millions of unique TCR beta chains were counted across the roughly 700 repertoires, and about 9.9 million of these chains were shared by at least two donors. A nearest-neighbor algorithm error-corrected the raw reads and collapsed the reads into unique sequences, merging closely related sequences to remove PCR and sequencing errors. V, D and J gene segments were assigned by aligning CDR3 sequences to IMGT reference sequences. For a sequence to be retained, a match of at least six nucleotides to both a V gene segment and a J gene segment was required. A rearrangement counted as productive if the CDR3 had no stop codons and remained in frame with V and J, and every other rearrangement counted as non-productive. Following IMGT convention, CDR3 was defined as the stretch from the second conserved V-encoded cysteine to the conserved J-encoded phenylalanine. The earlier analysis of about 500 of the donors excluded sequences that lacked an unambiguous match to a single V gene segment. An earlier analysis of some 500 of the donors classified V segments as functional when productive rearrangements were above 56.7% and as segregating when the standard deviation between donors was above 5%. To diagnose cytomegalovirus status from the catalog of TCR beta chain sequences, a statistical classification framework was built. A later analysis assigned V and J genes by comparing TCR nucleotide sequences with IMGT/GENE-DB human TR gene sequences. Using the TCRdist pipeline, a later analysis assigned CDR3 sequences along with most-parsimonious VDJ recombination scenarios. A later analysis defined each TCR beta chain by its CDR3 amino acid sequence plus V-gene family, and excluded reads lacking a unique V-gene family. In a later analysis, fewer than 600 highly shared, low-generation-probability nucleotide sequences were removed to address suspected cross-contamination and a sequencing artifact. A later analysis calculated a clonal expansion index for each public chain from normalized within-repertoire ranks of inferred template counts. In a later analysis, generation probabilities were computed with a VDJ recombination model fitted to out-of-frame rearrangements, and the resulting probabilities were checked against IGoR. In a later analysis, TCR-TCR, TCR-HLA and TCR-CMV co-occurrence was scored with hypergeometric tests, and a repertoire-size bias correction was applied to TCR pairs. False discovery rates were estimated in a later analysis by permuting HLA or CMV assignments 20 times. A later analysis grouped co-occurring TCRs with DBSCAN, adding TCRdist sequence similarity when clustering within HLA-allele-positive subsets. Repertoires with fewer than 30,000 or more than 120,000 public chains were left out of co-occurrence clustering, as were about five repertoires with anomalous nucleotide sharing. TCRdb took over this immuneACCESS table, retaining in-frame rearrangements with V and J assigned. Such tables are incomplete; in checked studies, under half of the missing clones stem from an unresolved V gene, and the remainder is unexplained. V, J and clone size are those of that table, while D and trimming were read from the DNA. This sample lists about 190,000 clones; 70% to 85% were detected once. More than 3% of the sample rests with the top ten.

Note on this clone: This receptor's antigen is unknown. No much larger clone is present one base from it, and per-base qualities are unavailable.

V ends up 4 bases short and J 7 bases short, with an unmatched junction base count of 8. CDR1 and CDR2 are read off the germline V gene as SGHDT and YYEEEE. The CDR3 starts with the cysteine, ends with the phenylalanine, and has 14 residues. The read is trimmed to its CDR3 DNA, 42 bases read in frame from base 1. In total, fewer than 750 healthy bone marrow donors made up the cohort. At the time of sampling, all cohort members were nominally healthy, though unrecorded immune exposures were likely present. The donor tested CMV seropositive, placing the donor among the roughly 270 seropositive members of the cohort. A peripheral blood sample was collected from each donor, and TCR beta sequencing was performed on peripheral blood mononuclear cells. Genomic DNA was extracted from the blood cell samples with the Qiagen DNeasy Blood Extraction Kit.

The specimen was PBMCs. The receptor comes from a middle-aged man in good health and CMV-seropositive. The chain was built from TRBV5-6 and TRBJ1-2; a stretch of 9 junction bases matches TRBD1. The DNA sequence is as follows: TGTGCCAGCAGCCCGGGGACAGGGCATCGTGGCTACACCTTC. Translated, it gives CASSPGTGHRGYTF.